This record concerns one T cell receptor (beta chain) sequence. The antigen is undetermined. Germline V CDR1 and CDR2: SEHNR, FQNEAQ (reference sequence). The CDR3 length is 15 residues. V shed 6 bases, J shed 5 bases, and the junction held 10 bases outside the gene matches. Individual cDNA molecules were tagged with unique molecular identifiers, the study reported. TCRdb reanalysed the 5' RACE reads using MiXCR and keeps one entry per CDR3 protein. The profile covers tens of thousands of distinct CDR3 sequences, with about 15% appearing a single time and approximately 4% taken by the ten largest. The data belong to a study of early T cells in non-severe SARS-CoV-2 infection. Study at large: The authors sequenced bulk RNA from unsorted whole blood, leaving chains unpaired.

Study-wide points: Reliance on VDJdb matching favored anti-spike CD8 responses; private and CD4 specificities were missed.

The rearrangement joins TRBV7-9 to TRBJ2-5, with 9 bases that match TRBD2. This receptor was identified in an adult who was a healthcare worker with PCR-confirmed SARS-CoV-2 infection or an uninfected control (not recorded which). The sample consisted of whole blood, taken at baseline. CDR3 protein: CASSPRGRAGETQYF. Written as DNA, the CDR3 is TGTGCCAGCAGTCCCCGCGGGAGGGCCGGTGAGACCCAGTACTTC.